This record concerns one T cell receptor (beta chain) sequence. This sample was included in a study of blood T cell repertoires in COVID-19. For the study at large: The study drew acute and convalescent COVID-19 samples from the United States, Italy and Spain.

Germline V CDR1 and CDR2: GTSNPN, SVGIG (reference sequence). The CDR3 runs 14 residues. The V gene lost 5 bases and the J gene lost 3 bases, with 17 bases spanning the gap. Recruitment covered under 25 US areas and drew participants whose ages spanned roughly 18 to 89 years. Donors were grouped by their self-reported clinical history. Original methodology: Amplification of reference gene primers provided the estimated nucleated cell counts. The assay was immunoSEQ multiplex PCR, and TCRdb's table has in-frame clones only and misses some. V and J calls plus clone size are reproduced from that table; the DNA served to infer D and trimming. The sample shows around 300,000 clones, over 75% of them seen only once.

The clonotype comes from a man aged 25 to 45 who had recovered from COVID-19. Material: PBMCs or T cells enriched from blood (not recorded which). The chain links TRBV30 to TRBJ2-7; maybe TRBD2 (5 bases). The CDR3: CAWGSRGLGYEQYF. In DNA, the CDR3 is TGTGCCTGGGGCTCCCGGGGTTTAGGCTACGAGCAGTACTTC. Filled out from reference TRBV30 and TRBJ2-7, the complete variable domain reads SQTIHQWPATLVQPVGSPLSLECTVEGTSNPNLYWYRQAAGRGLQLLFYSVGIGQISSEVPQNLSASRPQDRQFILSSKKLLLSDSGFYLCAWGSRGLGYEQYFGPGTRLTVT.